This passage covers 12 T cell receptor beta chains from one sample sequenced in a study of metastatic and nonmetastatic thyroid tumors. All patients were treatment-naive before thyroid surgery. TCRdb re-called clones from the PCR reads using MiXCR. The sample lists tens of thousands of clones, more than 30% seen once, with about a fifth in the top ten. The source material was blood. Every receptor here comes from a male donor with papillary thyroid cancer or a benign thyroid nodule (not recorded which). Some clones in this sample may be carry-over from other donors' samples.

This chain uses TRBV30 with TRBJ2-7; D is uncertain. The CDR3 totals 11 residues. CDR1 and CDR2 (germline): GTSNPN, SVGIG (reference sequence). V was shortened by 1 base and J by 9 bases, with 10 bases between the two germline ends. Here the CDR3 DNA reads TGTGCCTGGAGTGGTCCATCGGGGCAGTACTTC. Translation: CAWSGPSGQYF.

In nucleotides, the CDR3 is TGCAGTGCCCCTGGACTAGCGGGATCCGGGGAGCTGTTTTTT. Translation gives CSAPGLAGSGELFF. This chain joins TRBV20-1 and TRBJ2-2; 12 bases fit TRBD2. With 6 bases clipped from V and 6 bases from J, the junction kept 5 bases outside the gene matches. Per germline, CDR1 DFQATT and CDR2 SNEGSKA (reference sequence). CDR3 length equals 14 residues.

V is TRBV6-1 and J is TRBJ2-6, with D perhaps TRBD1 (6 bases). Between the trimmed V and J ends, which lost 5 bases and 4 bases, there was a span of 12 bases. This CDR3 comprises 15 residues. CDR1 and CDR2 (germline): MNHNS, SASEGT. The chain's CDR3 is CASSPGESGANVLTF. Here the CDR3 DNA reads TGTGCCAGCAGTCCAGGGGAGTCCGGGGCCAACGTCCTGACTTTC.

There are many counts of this clone. Because the CDR3 is missing its conserved closing phenylalanine or tryptophan, this is likely a read error. This chain connects TRBV7-8 to TRBJ2-1; 10 nucleotides match TRBD2. The V gene end was trimmed by 1 base and the J gene end by 5 bases; junction bases not matched to a gene: 5. This CDR3 is built from 16 residues. Per the germline V gene, CDR1 is SGHVS and CDR2 is FQNEAQ. CDR3: CASSLGAGGPHNEQFV. The CDR3 nucleotides are TGTGCCAGCAGCTTAGGAGCGGGAGGGCCCCACAATGAGCAGTTCGTC.

This chain links TRBV30 with TRBJ2-5; TRBD2 is a possible D gene (6 bases). V was shortened by 5 bases and J by 3 bases, with 19 bases between the two germline ends. The V gene's germline CDR1 is GTSNPN and CDR2 SVGIG (reference sequence). There are 15 residues in the CDR3. CDR3 amino acids: CAWGARGGREETQYF. The CDR3 DNA is TGTGCCTGGGGGGCGAGGGGAGGAAGGGAAGAGACCCAGTACTTC.

The genes are TRBV20-1 and TRBJ2-5; either TRBD1 or TRBD2 may supply D (5 bases each). Trimming left V 0 bases short and J 4 bases short, with 12 bases between. The CDR3 extends over 14 amino acids. Per germline, CDR1 DFQATT and CDR2 SNEGSKA (reference sequence). CDR3 DNA sequence: TGCAGTGCTAGAGAATCGGCAGGGAGAGAGACCCAGTACTTC. Its protein product is CSARESAGRETQYF.

This clone was observed many times. A read error may explain this, as a much larger clone is one base away. The chain links TRBV4-1 to TRBJ2-1; 7 bases match TRBD1. The V gene's germline CDR1 is MGHRA and CDR2 YSYEKL. The CDR3 is made up of 15 amino acids. The trim removed 8 bases at V and 0 bases at J, leaving 7 bases unmatched. The CDR3 nucleotides read TGCGCCAGCGGCCGACCAGGGGGCTCCTACAATGAGCAGTTCTTC. Translating gives CASGRPGGSYNEQFF.

The rearrangement uses TRBV30 and TRBJ1-1, with D uncertain. CDR1 and CDR2 (germline): GTSNPN, SVGIG (reference sequence). Between the trimmed V and J ends, which lost 5 bases and 10 bases, there was a span of 17 bases. The length of the CDR3 is 12 residues. CDR3 amino acids: CAWDESGAGAFF. The CDR3 DNA is TGTGCCTGGGACGAGTCCGGAGCCGGAGCTTTCTTT.

This clone appeared once. The chain carries TRBV3-1 and TRBJ1-1; the D gene is possibly TRBD1 (6 bases). The CDR3 is made up of 16 amino acids. CDR1 and CDR2 from the germline V gene are LGHDT and YNNKEL (reference sequence). V was shortened by 2 bases and J by 4 bases, with 17 bases between the two germline ends. This CDR3 reads CASSQSWGGLGTEAFF. The CDR3 DNA follows: TGTGCCAGCAGCCAATCTTGGGGGGGGCTGGGCACTGAAGCTTTCTTT.

This clone was detected only a few times. The genes are TRBV27 and TRBJ1-6; 8 bases line up with TRBD1. CDR1 MNHEY and CDR2 SMNVEV come from the germline V gene (reference sequence). The length of the CDR3 is 15 residues. With V trimmed by 2 bases and J by 9 bases, 6 bases remained unmatched. The CDR3 DNA is TGTGCCAGCAGTTTAGGACAGGGCGCGGGTTCACCCCTCCACTTT. Protein product: CASSLGQGAGSPLHF.

This clone was seen more than once but under ten times. This chain connects TRBV6-1 to TRBJ1-6; the match to TRBD1 covers 8 bases. Trimming took 6 bases from V and 7 from J; bases not matched to a gene: 5. Germline V gene sequence: CDR1 MNHNS, CDR2 SASEGT. This CDR3 has 14 amino acids. The CDR3 DNA reads as TGTGCCAGCAGGGGGACAGGCGTCAATTCACCCCTCCACTTT. Translating it yields CASRGTGVNSPLHF.

This clone was seen at least ten times. The gene calls are TRBV7-9 and TRBJ2-7, with TRBD2 as a possible D gene (5 bases). The germline V gene has CDR1 SEHNR and CDR2 FQNEAQ (reference sequence). The length of the CDR3 is 14 residues. The V and J ends lost 0 bases and 3 bases respectively, with 9 bases between them. The CDR3 sequence is CASSLAEVVYEQYF. The CDR3 region has the DNA TGTGCCAGCAGCTTAGCGGAGGTTGTCTACGAGCAGTACTTC.